The 29 T cell receptor beta chains listed next were all sequenced from one sample in a study of HIV-infected patients and healthy controls. Alpha and beta constant-region primers primed reverse transcription of about 500 ng RNA. Separate chain-specific third strand synthesis with multiplexing indices produced the alpha and beta libraries. TCRdb redid the calling of the 5' RACE reads with MiXCR, one entry per CDR3 protein. Among around 10,000 distinct CDR3 sequences, roughly 7% were seen once, and the ten largest hold roughly 35%. No cell fractionation was done, so the repertoire covers all unsorted peripheral blood T cells. Sequences were derived from blood, sampled before antiretroviral therapy. All receptors derive from an adult with HIV infection.

The chain uses TRBV12-3 or TRBV12-4 and TRBJ2-4; D gene uncertain. The CDR3 covers 13 residues. With 6 bases removed from V and 4 bases from J, the gap between germline ends came to 10 bases. The CDR3 DNA sequence: TGTGCCAGCAGCCTATTCACGAAAAACATTCAGTACTTC. It codes for CASSLFTKNIQYF.

This clonotype occurred a few times. Written as DNA, the CDR3 is TGTGCCAGCAGCCAAACAGCGAACACTGAAGCTTTCTTT. It specifies CASSQTANTEAFF. The V gene is TRBV5-6, the J gene TRBJ1-1; D remains ambiguous. V shed 4 bases and J shed 1 base, with 8 bases lying between them. CDR1 and CDR2 from the germline V gene are SGHDT and YYEEEE. CDR3 length equals 13 residues.

This clonotype was seen at least ten times. V and J are TRBV7-2 and TRBJ1-1; D remains ambiguous. This CDR3 contains 13 residues. Looked up from germline, CDR1 is SGHTA and CDR2 is FQGNSA. Trimming cost V 1 base and J 3 bases, with 6 bases left between them. Written as DNA, the CDR3 is TGTGCCAGCAGCTTAGGCTATTACACTGAAGCTTTCTTT. Its translation: CASSLGYYTEAFF.

This clonotype has at least ten counts. The gene calls are TRBV10-2 and TRBJ1-2; TRBD1 matches 10 bases. CDR1 is WSHSY, CDR2 SAAADI, per germline. The CDR3 contains 13 residues. V lost 7 bases to trimming and J lost 5 bases; unmatched junction nucleotides: 4. The CDR3 DNA reads as TGCGCCAGCACCAGGGACAGGGGATATGGCTACACCTTC. This gives the protein CASTRDRGYGYTF.

This clonotype was picked up many times. The chain joins TRBV7-2 to TRBJ1-2; D unresolved. V dropped 1 base and J dropped 2 bases, with 2 bases sitting between them. The germline gives CDR1 SGHTA, CDR2 FQGNSA. The CDR3 spans 12 residues. CDR3 coding DNA: TGTGCCAGCAGCTTAGAAAACTATGGCTACACCTTC. This sequence encodes CASSLENYGYTF.

The chain has TRBV6-5 and TRBJ2-3, with TRBD2 matching 8 bases. This CDR3 contains 16 residues. J gave up 2 bases and V 5 bases, and 9 bases lay outside the gene matches. Germline V lookup: CDR1 MNHEY, CDR2 SVGAGI. The CDR3 protein is CASSQGRGGFTDTQYF. CDR3 coding DNA: TGTGCCAGCAGTCAGGGCCGGGGGGGCTTCACAGATACGCAGTATTTT.

The chain recombines TRBV6-5 with TRBJ2-1; TRBD2 is a possible D gene (5 bases). Trimming took off 5 bases at V and 0 bases at J, with 11 bases between the two ends. CDR1 and CDR2 from the germline V gene are MNHEY and SVGAGI. The CDR3 loop spans 15 amino acids. The CDR3 coding sequence is TGTGCCAGCAGTACCGGACTCTTCTCCTACAATGAGCAGTTCTTC. As protein: CASSTGLFSYNEQFF.

This clonotype has at least ten counts. The chain couples TRBV6-5 to TRBJ2-3, with D possibly TRBD1 on 5 matching bases. The germline V gene has CDR1 MNHEY and CDR2 SVGAGI. This CDR3 contains 16 residues. V was clipped by 7 bases and J by 1 base, with 18 bases between them. CDR3 nucleotide sequence: TGTGCCAGCAAGAGAGTATCGACAGCCGGCACAGATACGCAGTATTTT. Encoded protein: CASKRVSTAGTDTQYF.

This clonotype has at least ten counts. The chain combines TRBV12-3 or TRBV12-4 with TRBJ1-5; possibly TRBD1 for D (6 bases). Trimming took off 6 bases at V and 2 bases at J, with 11 bases between the two ends. This CDR3 is built from 14 residues. As DNA, the CDR3 is TGTGCCAGCAGAATAGGGGGGGGCAATCAGCCCCAGCATTTT. Translated, it gives CASRIGGGNQPQHF.

In this sample, this clonotype turned up many times. The CDR3 coding sequence is TGTGCCAGCAGAGGGCAGACTAGCGGGGGGACCTACAATGAGCAGTTCTTC. Translation gives CASRGQTSGGTYNEQFF. The genes are TRBV11-1 and TRBJ2-1, with 13 bases aligning to TRBD2. Trimming removed 6 bases from V and 2 bases from J; junction bases left unmatched: 7. Germline V gene sequence: CDR1 SGHAT, CDR2 FQDESV (reference sequence). The CDR3 is 17 amino acids.

The V and J genes are TRBV6-5 and TRBJ2-7; D could derive from TRBD1 or TRBD2 (7 bases each). In germline, CDR1 is MNHEY, CDR2 SVGAGI. V was shortened by 8 bases and J by 1 base, with 18 bases between the two germline ends. This CDR3 has 15 amino acids. The CDR3 nucleotides read TGTGCCAGCGCCTGGGGGGGGACAGCGTCCTACGAGCAGTACTTC. Translation: CASAWGGTASYEQYF.

The CDR3 reads CASSPHRQYLNTGELFF. CDR3 sequence (DNA): TGTGCCAGCAGCCCCCATAGACAATATTTAAACACCGGGGAGCTGTTTTTT. The V gene is TRBV6-5, the J gene TRBJ2-2, with no clear D. The germline V gene has CDR1 MNHEY and CDR2 SVGAGI. With 6 bases removed from V and 2 bases from J, the gap between germline ends came to 19 bases. This CDR3 is built from 17 residues.

Ten or more counts support this clonotype. Written as DNA, the CDR3 is TGTGCCAGCAGCTTACTGAGTCATGGCGAGACCCAGTACTTC. Translating gives CASSLLSHGETQYF. This chain links TRBV7-2 with TRBJ2-5; D gene ambiguous. In germline, CDR1 is SGHTA, CDR2 FQGNSA. The CDR3 sequence is 14 residues long. Trimming removed 2 bases from V and 5 bases from J, with 12 bases in between.

Many counts were recorded for this clonotype. The V call is TRBV12-3 or TRBV12-4, the J call TRBJ2-1, with 8 bases identical to TRBD1. The CDR3 consists of 16 residues. V dropped 3 bases and J dropped 0; count of bases not matched to a gene: 4. The CDR3 DNA sequence: TGTGCCAGCAGTTTCGCCCAGGGGGCCTCCTACAATGAGCAGTTCTTC. It specifies CASSFAQGASYNEQFF.

This clonotype was seen repeatedly, ten times or more. The V call is TRBV5-4, the J call TRBJ1-1, with D possibly TRBD1 on 6 matching bases. The CDR3 has 14 amino acids. Trimming shortened V by 6 bases and J by 0 bases, and 12 bases separated the two germline ends. The germline V gene encodes CDR1 SGHNT and CDR2 YYREEE (reference sequence). The CDR3 nucleotides read TGTGCCAGCACCCAAGGGGGTCTGAACACTGAAGCTTTCTTT. Its translation is CASTQGGLNTEAFF.

V and J are TRBV28 and TRBJ2-5; 10 bases are a match to TRBD2. The V segment lost 4 bases and the J segment 5 bases; nucleotides outside the gene matches: 1. Germline V lookup: CDR1 MDHEN, CDR2 SYDVKM. The CDR3 consists of 13 residues. CDR3 bases: TGTGCCAGCAGTTCAGCGGGGGGGGAGACCCAGTACTTC. It is translated as CASSSAGGETQYF.

This clonotype showed up many times. The chain has TRBV7-2 and TRBJ1-5; D not resolved. The V end lost 7 bases, the J end lost 5 bases, and 12 bases lay between the germline ends. CDR3 size: 13 residues. CDR1 is SGHTA, CDR2 FQGNSA, per germline. CDR3 region: CASTAINDQPQHF. In DNA, the CDR3 is TGTGCCAGCACAGCAATCAACGATCAGCCCCAGCATTTT.

In its sample, this clonotype was seen many times. This rearrangement joins TRBV7-8 to TRBJ2-3; 10 nucleotides agree with TRBD1. The CDR3 covers 15 residues. CDR1 SGHVS and CDR2 FQNEAQ come from the germline V gene. The V gene end was trimmed by 5 bases and the J gene end by 1 base; junction bases not matched to a gene: 3. In nucleotides, the CDR3 is TGTGCCAGCAGCCCGGGGACAGGGGGCACAGATACGCAGTATTTT. It is translated as CASSPGTGGTDTQYF.

This clonotype was recorded at least ten times. The chain joins TRBV30 to TRBJ1-1; TRBD1 matches at 9 bases. Germline CDR1 is GTSNPN and CDR2 is SVGIG (reference sequence). With V trimmed by 1 base and J by 12 bases, 12 bases remained unmatched. The CDR3 is made up of 14 amino acids. CDR3: CAWSGAQGAGATFF. The CDR3 DNA follows: TGTGCCTGGAGTGGCGCACAGGGGGCCGGCGCGACTTTCTTT.

This clonotype came up many times. The chain links TRBV4-2 to TRBJ2-7; 13 positions agree with TRBD2. V dropped 0 bases and J dropped 7; count of bases not matched to a gene: 6. CDR3 length: 16 amino acids. CDR1 is LGHNA, CDR2 YNFKEQ, per germline. The CDR3: CASSQDGTSGGEEQYF. The CDR3 DNA sequence: TGTGCCAGCAGCCAAGATGGTACTAGCGGGGGGGAAGAGCAGTACTTC.

This clonotype was seen more than once but under ten times. This chain uses TRBV6-2 or TRBV6-3 with TRBJ1-5; no reliable D call. Trimming removed 6 bases at V and 4 bases at J, with 13 bases between. Germline V gene data show CDR1 as MNHEY and CDR2 as SVGEGT. The CDR3 sequence is 14 residues long. The CDR3 is CASSIPPGNQPQHF. The CDR3 DNA sequence: TGTGCCAGCAGCATTCCTCCGGGGAATCAGCCCCAGCATTTT.

This clonotype showed up many times. The J gene is TRBJ2-7, the V gene TRBV5-4; D possibly uses TRBD1 or TRBD2 (5 bases each). CDR1 is SGHNT and CDR2 is YYREEE in the germline V gene (reference sequence). This CDR3 region has 12 residues. V was pared by 7 bases and J by 3 bases, with 11 bases between. The CDR3 here is CASGAGGYEQYF. The CDR3 nucleotides are TGTGCCAGCGGGGCAGGAGGCTACGAGCAGTACTTC.

This clonotype was picked up many times. The chain combines TRBV7-2 with TRBJ2-3; TRBD2 is a possible D gene (7 bases). The length of the CDR3 is 15 residues. The V gene lost 0 bases and the J gene lost 6 bases, with 13 bases spanning the gap. Germline CDR1 SGHTA, CDR2 FQGNSA. The CDR3 region is CASSLAGGGLDTQYF. Here the CDR3 DNA reads TGTGCCAGCAGCTTAGCAGGGGGGGGCCTCGATACGCAGTATTTT.

In its sample, this clonotype was seen many times. The V gene is TRBV7-9, the J gene TRBJ2-1; D unclear. The CDR3 is made up of 12 amino acids. Germline CDR1 is SEHNR and CDR2 is FQNEAQ (reference sequence). V was cut by 7 bases and J by 7 bases, with 11 bases left in between. The CDR3 is CASTTLRNEQFF. DNA for the CDR3: TGTGCCAGCACCACTTTAAGGAATGAGCAGTTCTTC.

This clonotype was seen at least ten times. The chain recombines TRBV6-5 with TRBJ2-7; 7 bases agree with TRBD1. V was clipped by 6 bases and J by 0 bases; unmatched bases: 5. The CDR3 sequence is 14 residues long. The germline V gene encodes CDR1 MNHEY and CDR2 SVGAGI. CDR3 bases: TGTGCCAGCAGCCCGACAGGGACCTCCTACGAGCAGTACTTC. It translates to CASSPTGTSYEQYF.

This clonotype was seen more than once but under ten times. The chain uses TRBV19 and TRBJ1-5; perhaps TRBD1 as D (6 bases). The germline gives CDR1 LNHDA, CDR2 SQIVND (reference sequence). The CDR3 is 14 amino acids. V was clipped by 6 bases and J by 7 bases, with 16 bases between them. The CDR3 region is CASSQGRDRQPQHF. DNA for the CDR3: TGTGCCAGTAGCCAGGGGCGCGATCGGCAGCCCCAGCATTTT. Filled out from reference TRBV19 and TRBJ1-5, the complete variable domain reads DGGITQSPKYLFRKEGQNVTLSCEQNLNHDAMYWYRQDPGQGLRLIYYSQIVNDFQKGDIAEGYSVSREKKESFPLTVTSAQKNPTAFYLCASSQGRDRQPQHFGDGTRLSIL.

There are many counts of this clonotype. The gene calls are TRBV2 and TRBJ2-1; D is perhaps TRBD1 or TRBD2 (5 bases each). The length of the CDR3 is 13 residues. The ends were cut back, 10 bases at V and 15 bases at J, with 25 bases in the middle. CDR1 SNHLY and CDR2 FYNNEI come from the germline V gene. The CDR3 spells CATSPAPGPDGFF. CDR3 bases: TGTGCCACCTCCCCAGCCCCGGGACCCGACGGGTTCTTC. The whole variable domain, filled in from reference TRBV2 and TRBJ2-1, reads EPEVTQTPSHQVTQMGQEVILRCVPISNHLYFYWYRQILGQKVEFLVSFYNNEISEKSEIFDDQFSVERPDGSNFTLKIRSTKLEDSAMYFCATSPAPGPDGFFGPGTRLTVL.

This clonotype was counted ten times or more. The rearrangement links TRBV7-9 to TRBJ1-2; no reliable D call. The germline V gene has CDR1 SEHNR and CDR2 FQNEAQ (reference sequence). The CDR3 has 13 amino acids. The ends were cut back, 1 base at V and 2 bases at J, with 5 bases in the middle. The CDR3 region is CASSLGQNYGYTF. For the CDR3, the DNA is TGTGCCAGCAGCTTAGGGCAGAACTATGGCTACACCTTC.

This clonotype was picked up a small number of times. This chain joins TRBV2 and TRBJ2-5; unclear D gene. The V gene's germline CDR1 is SNHLY and CDR2 FYNNEI. This CDR3 is 13 amino acids long. The V and J ends lost 3 bases and 0 bases respectively, with 5 bases between them. The CDR3 reads CASSERYQETQYF. The CDR3 DNA follows: TGTGCCAGCAGTGAGCGGTACCAAGAGACCCAGTACTTC. Full variable domain (missing parts from reference TRBV2 and TRBJ2-5): EPEVTQTPSHQVTQMGQEVILRCVPISNHLYFYWYRQILGQKVEFLVSFYNNEISEKSEIFDDQFSVERPDGSNFTLKIRSTKLEDSAMYFCASSERYQETQYFGPGTRLLVL.